This is a list of T cell receptor beta chains from one sample in a study of T cell responses to AZD1222 COVID-19 vaccine. Libraries were prepared by immunoSEQ multiplex PCR; TCRdb keeps only in-frame clonotypes and omits some of them. The repertoire consists of 120,000 or so clones, with around 88% occurring once and the leading ten covering 4.5% to 6%. Sample: peripheral blood, taken on day 0 of AZD1222 vaccination. The receptors were gathered from an adult in good health. CDR3s include the opening cysteine and the closing phenylalanine or tryptophan. D genes are given only for firm matches. Only some rows state a clone size, as once, few, many or a class for expanded clones.

clone size | J gene | D gene | CDR3 length | V gene | CDR3 protein | CDR3 DNA
. | TRBJ1-2 | . | 15 | TRBV6-5 | CASSYSSLVGYGYTF | TGTGCCAGCAGTTACTCTTCCTTGGTGGGCTATGGCTACACCTTC
. | TRBJ1-1 | . | 14 | TRBV6-5 | CASRTQEAGTEAFF | TGTGCCAGCAGGACCCAGGAGGCCGGAACTGAAGCTTTCTTT
. | TRBJ2-1 | . | 12 | TRBV7-2 | CASSSQKIEQFF | TGTGCCAGCAGCTCCCAGAAGATTGAGCAGTTCTTC
. | TRBJ1-5 | . | 15 | TRBV19 | CASSIGSGINQPQHF | TGTGCCAGTAGTATAGGGTCGGGAATCAATCAGCCCCAGCATTTT
. | TRBJ2-7 | . | 14 | TRBV3-1/TRBV3-2 | CASSQVRDSYEQYF | TGTGCCAGCAGCCAAGTCCGGGACTCCTACGAGCAGTACTTC
few | TRBJ1-1 | TRBD1 | 14 | TRBV7-2 | CASSRQGADTEAFF | TGTGCCAGCAGCCGCCAGGGGGCGGACACTGAAGCTTTCTTT
. | TRBJ2-1 | . | 12 | TRBV7-3 | CASSFLNGEQFF | TGTGCCAGCAGCTTCCTTAACGGAGAGCAGTTCTTC
. | TRBJ2-3 | . | 17 | TRBV7-3 | CASSARGDSRITDTQYF | TGTGCCAGCAGCGCCCGGGGGGACAGCCGGATCACAGATACGCAGTATTTT
. | TRBJ1-4 | TRBD1 | 15 | TRBV29-1 | CSVVIGTGFGEKLFF | TGCAGCGTTGTGATAGGGACAGGGTTTGGTGAAAAACTGTTTTTT
. | TRBJ1-3 | TRBD1 | 16 | TRBV3-1/TRBV3-2 | CASSQGQGYSGNTIYF | TGTGCCAGCAGCCAGGGACAGGGTTACTCTGGAAACACCATATATTTT
. | TRBJ1-5 | TRBD1 | 14 | TRBV5-4 | CASSRQGSHQPQHF | TGTGCCAGCAGTAGACAGGGATCCCATCAGCCCCAGCATTTT
. | TRBJ1-3 | . | 13 | TRBV6-5 | CASRRSSGNTIYF | TGTGCCTCCCGCAGAAGCTCTGGAAACACCATATATTTT
. | TRBJ2-4 | . | 13 | TRBV7-3 | CASSFAGEDIQYF | TGTGCCAGCAGCTTTGCAGGAGAAGACATTCAGTACTTC
. | TRBJ1-2 | . | 11 | TRBV10-1 | CASSDRAGYTF | TGCGCCAGCAGTGACAGGGCTGGCTACACCTTC
. | TRBJ1-2 | TRBD1 | 16 | TRBV2 | CASSRDRDTPNYGYTF | TGTGCCAGCAGCCGGGACAGGGACACACCTAACTATGGCTACACCTTC
few | TRBJ2-7 | . | 14 | TRBV27 | CASSFGGLGSEQYF | TGTGCCAGCAGTTTCGGGGGACTGGGGTCCGAGCAGTACTTC
. | TRBJ2-2 | . | 16 | TRBV7-2 | CASSRVPGADTGELFF | TGTGCCAGCAGCCGTGTGCCGGGGGCCGACACCGGGGAGCTGTTTTTT
. | TRBJ1-2 | TRBD1 | 14 | TRBV5-1 | CASSQGDLDYGYTF | TGCGCCAGCTCTCAGGGGGACCTGGACTATGGCTACACCTTC
. | TRBJ2-5 | . | 14 | TRBV7-6 | CASRAGGGKETQYF | TGTGCCAGCAGGGCAGGGGGAGGGAAAGAGACCCAGTACTTC
. | TRBJ1-2 | . | 14 | TRBV3-1/TRBV3-2 | CASSQASARLGYTF | TGTGCCAGCAGCCAAGCGTCGGCAAGGCTTGGCTACACCTTC
. | TRBJ1-5 | . | 13 | TRBV12-3/TRBV12-4 | CASSLGEMSPQHF | TGTGCCAGCAGTTTGGGGGAGATGTCGCCCCAGCATTTT
. | TRBJ2-7 | TRBD1 | 15 | TRBV7-2 | CASSLVGTESYEQYF | TGTGCCAGCAGCTTAGTAGGGACAGAGTCCTACGAGCAGTACTTC
. | TRBJ2-6 | TRBD1 | 16 | TRBV18 | CASSRGQANGANVLTF | TGTGCCAGCTCACGCGGACAGGCTAATGGGGCCAACGTCCTGACTTTC
. | TRBJ2-3 | TRBD2 | 12 | TRBV19 | CATREGTDTQYF | TGTGCCACCCGGGAGGGCACAGATACGCAGTATTTT
. | TRBJ2-3 | . | 17 | TRBV6-1 | CASSEFAGSDLADTQYF | TGTGCCAGCAGTGAGTTTGCAGGGTCAGATCTCGCAGATACGCAGTATTTT
. | TRBJ2-7 | TRBD1 | 13 | TRBV6-5 | CASRLGTAYEQYF | TGTGCCAGCAGACTCGGGACAGCCTACGAGCAGTACTTC
. | TRBJ1-6 | . | 14 | TRBV6-5 | CASSRTDNNSPLHF | TGTGCCAGCAGTAGGACAGATAATAATTCACCCCTCCACTTT
. | TRBJ2-2 | TRBD1 | 14 | TRBV6-4 | CASSRQGATGELFF | TGTGCCAGCAGTCGACAGGGGGCCACCGGGGAGCTGTTTTTT
. | TRBJ2-5 | . | 12 | TRBV25-1 | CASSGPQETQYF | TGTGCCAGCAGTGGACCGCAAGAGACCCAGTACTTC
. | TRBJ2-2 | . | 16 | TRBV5-4 | CARRGTGGAITGELFF | TGTGCCCGCAGGGGGACCGGGGGGGCCATCACCGGGGAGCTGTTTTTT